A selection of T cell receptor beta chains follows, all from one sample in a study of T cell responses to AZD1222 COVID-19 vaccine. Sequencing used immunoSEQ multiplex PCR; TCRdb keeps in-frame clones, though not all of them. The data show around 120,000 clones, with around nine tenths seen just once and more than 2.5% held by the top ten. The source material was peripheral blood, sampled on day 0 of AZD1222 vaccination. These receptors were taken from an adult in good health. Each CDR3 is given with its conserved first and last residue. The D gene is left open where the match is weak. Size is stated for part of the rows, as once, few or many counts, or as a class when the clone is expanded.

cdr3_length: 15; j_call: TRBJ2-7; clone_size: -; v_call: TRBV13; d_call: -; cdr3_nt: TGTGCCAGCAGCTACTCGCAGTTCGGCTCCTACGAGCAGTACTTC; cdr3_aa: CASSYSQFGSYEQYF
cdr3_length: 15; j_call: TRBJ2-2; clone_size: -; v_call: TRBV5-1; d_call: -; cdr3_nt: TGCGCCAGCAGCTTGGGACTATCTAACACCGGGGAGCTGTTTTTT; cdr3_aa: CASSLGLSNTGELFF
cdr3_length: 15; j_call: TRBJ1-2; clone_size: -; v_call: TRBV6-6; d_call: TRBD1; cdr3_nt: TGTGCCAGCAGTTATTGGAGGGGGCCTAACTATGGCTACACCTTC; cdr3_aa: CASSYWRGPNYGYTF
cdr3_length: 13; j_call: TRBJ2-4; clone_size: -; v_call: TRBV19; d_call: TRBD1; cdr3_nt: TGTGCCAGTAGTATAGATAGGAACAGGGGCAAGTACTTC; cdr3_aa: CASSIDRNRGKYF
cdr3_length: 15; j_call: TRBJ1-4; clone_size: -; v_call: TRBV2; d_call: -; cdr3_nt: TGTGCCAGCAGTGAATGGAGACGGGCTAATGAAAAACTGTTTTTT; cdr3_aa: CASSEWRRANEKLFF
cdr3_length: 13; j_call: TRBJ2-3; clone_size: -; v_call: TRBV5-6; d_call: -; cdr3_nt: TGTGCCAGCAGCTTAAGGGCTCCAGATACGCAGTATTTT; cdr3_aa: CASSLRAPDTQYF
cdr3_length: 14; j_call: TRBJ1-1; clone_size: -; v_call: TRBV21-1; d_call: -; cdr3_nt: TGTGCCAGCAGCATCCCCCACGTGAACACTGAAGCTTTCTTT; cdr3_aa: CASSIPHVNTEAFF
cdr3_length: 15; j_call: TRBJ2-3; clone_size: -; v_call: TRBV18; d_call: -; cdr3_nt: TGTGCCAGCTCACGGACTCCGGTCGGGACAGATACGCAGTATTTT; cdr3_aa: CASSRTPVGTDTQYF
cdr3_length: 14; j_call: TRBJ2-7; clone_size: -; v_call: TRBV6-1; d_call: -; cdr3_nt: TGTGCCAGCAGTGAAAGGGGCCCTACCTACGAGCAGTACTTC; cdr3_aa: CASSERGPTYEQYF
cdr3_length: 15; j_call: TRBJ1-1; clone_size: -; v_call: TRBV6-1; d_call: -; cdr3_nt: TGTGCCAGCAGTGATGGTCAGGGTTACGCCACTGAAGCTTTCTTT; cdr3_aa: CASSDGQGYATEAFF
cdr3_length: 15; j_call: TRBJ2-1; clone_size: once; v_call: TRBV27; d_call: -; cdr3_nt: TGTGCCAGCAGCGGAGGTAGGAACTCCTACAATGAGCAGTTCTTC; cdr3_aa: CASSGGRNSYNEQFF
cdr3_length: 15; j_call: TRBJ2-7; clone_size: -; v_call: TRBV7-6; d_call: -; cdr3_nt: TGTGCCAGCAGCGCTCGAGGAAGGAGCTCCTACGAGCAGTACTTC; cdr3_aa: CASSARGRSSYEQYF
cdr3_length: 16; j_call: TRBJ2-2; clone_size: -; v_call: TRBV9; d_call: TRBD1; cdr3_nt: TGTGCCAGCAGCGAGAACCGGGACAGGGACACCGGGGAGCTGTTTTTT; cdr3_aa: CASSENRDRDTGELFF
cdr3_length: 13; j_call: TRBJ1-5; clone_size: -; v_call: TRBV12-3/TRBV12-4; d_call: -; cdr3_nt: TGTGCCAGCAGTCCCGTCCGGGATCAGCCCCAGCATTTT; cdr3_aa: CASSPVRDQPQHF
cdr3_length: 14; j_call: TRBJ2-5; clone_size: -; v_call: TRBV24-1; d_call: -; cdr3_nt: TGTGCCACCAGTGGATCAGGACCCCAAGAGACCCAGTACTTC; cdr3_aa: CATSGSGPQETQYF
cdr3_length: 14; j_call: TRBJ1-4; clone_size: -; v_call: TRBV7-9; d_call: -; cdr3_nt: TGTGCCAGCAGCTTAGTACAGATTAATGAAAAACTGTTTTTT; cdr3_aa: CASSLVQINEKLFF
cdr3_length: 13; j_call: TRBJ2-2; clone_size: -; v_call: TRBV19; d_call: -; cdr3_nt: TGTGCCAGTAGTATTAGCGGCCCCGGGGAGCTGTTTTTT; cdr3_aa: CASSISGPGELFF
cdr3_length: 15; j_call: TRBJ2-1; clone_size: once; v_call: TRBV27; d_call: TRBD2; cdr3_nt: TGTGCCAGTACCGCCGGGACTAGCGGCCTAAATGAGCAGTTCTTC; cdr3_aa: CASTAGTSGLNEQFF
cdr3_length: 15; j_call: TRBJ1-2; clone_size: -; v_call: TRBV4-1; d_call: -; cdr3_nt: TGCGCCAGCAGCCAAGATAGCCAGGACCCCTATGGCTACACCTTC; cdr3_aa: CASSQDSQDPYGYTF
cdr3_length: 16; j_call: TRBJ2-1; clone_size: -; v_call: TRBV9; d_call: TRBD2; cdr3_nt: TGTGCCAGCAGCGCCGAGGCTAGCGGGAGTATCGATGAGCAGTTCTTC; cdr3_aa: CASSAEASGSIDEQFF
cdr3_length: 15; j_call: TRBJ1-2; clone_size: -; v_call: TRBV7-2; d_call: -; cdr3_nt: TGTGCCAGCAGCATACTGCGGGGATCTAACTATGGCTACACCTTC; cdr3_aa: CASSILRGSNYGYTF
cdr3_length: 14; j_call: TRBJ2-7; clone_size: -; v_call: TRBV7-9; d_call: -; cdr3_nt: TGTGCCAGCAGCCCCACAGCTAGACCCTACGAGCAGTACTTC; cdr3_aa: CASSPTARPYEQYF
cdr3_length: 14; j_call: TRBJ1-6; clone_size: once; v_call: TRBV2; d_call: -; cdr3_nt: TGTGCCAGCAGTGAGGCAGGGGACAATTCACCCCTCCACTTT; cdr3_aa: CASSEAGDNSPLHF
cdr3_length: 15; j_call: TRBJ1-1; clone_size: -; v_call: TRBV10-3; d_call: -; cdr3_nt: TGTGCCATCGGCACCGCCAGGGGCCACAACACTGAAGCTTTCTTT; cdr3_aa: CAIGTARGHNTEAFF
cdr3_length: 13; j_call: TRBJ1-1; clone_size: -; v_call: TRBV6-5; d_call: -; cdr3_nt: TGTGCCAGCAGTTACCCTACGAGTTCTGAAGCTTTCTTT; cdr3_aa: CASSYPTSSEAFF
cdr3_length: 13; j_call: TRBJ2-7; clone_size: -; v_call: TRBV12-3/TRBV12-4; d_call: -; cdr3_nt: TGTGCCAGCAGTTTAGGACTAGTCTACGAGCAGTACTTC; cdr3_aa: CASSLGLVYEQYF
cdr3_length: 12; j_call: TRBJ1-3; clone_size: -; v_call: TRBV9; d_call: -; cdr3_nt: TGTGCCAGCAGGGGTTCTGGAAACACCATATATTTT; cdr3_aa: CASRGSGNTIYF
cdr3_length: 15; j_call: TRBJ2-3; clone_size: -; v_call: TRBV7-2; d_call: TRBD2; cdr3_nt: TGTGCCAGCAGCTCCACTAGCGGAGTTGGGTATACGCAGTATTTT; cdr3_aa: CASSSTSGVGYTQYF
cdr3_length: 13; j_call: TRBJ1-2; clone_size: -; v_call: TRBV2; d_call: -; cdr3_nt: TGTGCCAGCGGCGGCAGGGTAAACTATGGCTACACCTTC; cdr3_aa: CASGGRVNYGYTF
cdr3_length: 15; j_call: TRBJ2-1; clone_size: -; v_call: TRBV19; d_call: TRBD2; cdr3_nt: TGTGCCAGTAGTATGTCAGCGGGGGGGCGGAATGAGCAGTTCTTC; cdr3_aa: CASSMSAGGRNEQFF
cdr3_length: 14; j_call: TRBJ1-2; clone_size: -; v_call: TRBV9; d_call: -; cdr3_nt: TGTGCCAGCAGCGTAGATTCGCAGAACTATGGCTACACCTTC; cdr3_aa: CASSVDSQNYGYTF
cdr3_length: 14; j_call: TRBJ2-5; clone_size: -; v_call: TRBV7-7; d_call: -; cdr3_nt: TGTGCCAGCAGCTTAGCGTTCCCCCAAGAGACCCAGTACTTC; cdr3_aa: CASSLAFPQETQYF
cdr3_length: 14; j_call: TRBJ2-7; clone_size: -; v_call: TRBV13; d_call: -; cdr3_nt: TGTGCCAGCAGCTTTACAGAACACTCCTACGAGCAGTACTTC; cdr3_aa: CASSFTEHSYEQYF
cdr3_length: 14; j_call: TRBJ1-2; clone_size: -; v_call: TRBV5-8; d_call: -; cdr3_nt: TGTGCCAGCAGCTTGTTACAGGGAATCTATGGCTACACCTTC; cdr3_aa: CASSLLQGIYGYTF
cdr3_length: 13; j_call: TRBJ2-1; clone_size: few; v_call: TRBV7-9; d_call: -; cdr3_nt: TGTGCCAGCGAACCCGTACTACGCAATGAGCAGTTCTTC; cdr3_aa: CASEPVLRNEQFF
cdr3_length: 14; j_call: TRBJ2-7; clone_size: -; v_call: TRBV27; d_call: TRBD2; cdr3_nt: TGTGCCAGCAGTTGGGCAGGGACTACCTACGAGCAGTACTTC; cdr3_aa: CASSWAGTTYEQYF
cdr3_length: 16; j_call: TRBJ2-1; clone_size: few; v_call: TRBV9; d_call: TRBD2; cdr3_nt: TGTGCCAGCAGCCCCGGGCTAGCGGGTGCCTACAATGAGCAGTTCTTC; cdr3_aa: CASSPGLAGAYNEQFF
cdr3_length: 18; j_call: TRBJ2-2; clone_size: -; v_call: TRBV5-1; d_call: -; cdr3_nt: TGCGCCAGCAGCTTGGTCGGGGGCGGGAGCGCTAACACCGGGGAGCTGTTTTTT; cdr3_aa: CASSLVGGGSANTGELFF
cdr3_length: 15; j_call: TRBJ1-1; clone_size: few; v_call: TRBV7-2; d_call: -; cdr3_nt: TGTGCCAGCAGCTTATACAGGTCCGTGAACACTGAAGCTTTCTTT; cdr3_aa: CASSLYRSVNTEAFF